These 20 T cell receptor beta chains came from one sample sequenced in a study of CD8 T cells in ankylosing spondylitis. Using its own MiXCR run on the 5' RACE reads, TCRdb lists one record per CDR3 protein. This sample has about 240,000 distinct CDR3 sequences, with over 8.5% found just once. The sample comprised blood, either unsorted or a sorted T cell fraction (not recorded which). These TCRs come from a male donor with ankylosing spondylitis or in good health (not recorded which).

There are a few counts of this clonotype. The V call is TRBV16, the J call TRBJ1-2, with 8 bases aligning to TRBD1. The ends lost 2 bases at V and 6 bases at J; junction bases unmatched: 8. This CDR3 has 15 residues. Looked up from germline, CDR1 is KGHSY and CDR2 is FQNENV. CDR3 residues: CASSQDRGAANGYTF. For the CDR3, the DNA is TGTGCCAGCAGCCAAGACAGGGGAGCGGCGAATGGCTACACCTTC.

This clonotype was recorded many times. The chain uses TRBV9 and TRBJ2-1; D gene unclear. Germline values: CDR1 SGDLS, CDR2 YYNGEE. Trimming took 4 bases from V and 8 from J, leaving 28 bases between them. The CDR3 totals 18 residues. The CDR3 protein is CASSPRPAGRNFNDEQFF. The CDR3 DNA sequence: TGTGCCAGCAGCCCCCGTCCGGCCGGACGGAATTTTAACGATGAGCAGTTCTTC.

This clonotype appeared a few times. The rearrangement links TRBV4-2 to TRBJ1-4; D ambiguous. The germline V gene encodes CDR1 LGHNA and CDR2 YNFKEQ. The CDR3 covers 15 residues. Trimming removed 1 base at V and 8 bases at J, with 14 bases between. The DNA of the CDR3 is TGTGCCAGCAGCCAAGGTCTAGACCCCGGAGAAAAACTGTTTTTT. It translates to CASSQGLDPGEKLFF.

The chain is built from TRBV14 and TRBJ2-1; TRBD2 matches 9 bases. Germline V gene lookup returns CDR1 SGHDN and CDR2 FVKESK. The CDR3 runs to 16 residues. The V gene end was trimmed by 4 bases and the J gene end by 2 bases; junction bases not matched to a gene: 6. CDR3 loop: CASSPTPSGAYNEQFF. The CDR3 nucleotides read TGTGCCAGCAGCCCAACCCCTAGCGGGGCCTACAATGAGCAGTTCTTC.

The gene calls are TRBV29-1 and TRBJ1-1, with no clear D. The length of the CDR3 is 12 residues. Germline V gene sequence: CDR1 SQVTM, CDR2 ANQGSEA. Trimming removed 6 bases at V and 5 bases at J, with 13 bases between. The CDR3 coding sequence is TGCAGCGTAGAGACGGTGAGGACTGAAGCTTTCTTT. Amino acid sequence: CSVETVRTEAFF.

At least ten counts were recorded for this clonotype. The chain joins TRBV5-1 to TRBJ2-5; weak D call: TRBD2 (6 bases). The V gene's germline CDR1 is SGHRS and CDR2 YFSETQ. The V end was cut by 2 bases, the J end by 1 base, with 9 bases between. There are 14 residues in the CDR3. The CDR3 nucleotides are TGCGCCAGCAGCTTAGGCGGGATCCAAGAGACCCAGTACTTC. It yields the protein CASSLGGIQETQYF.

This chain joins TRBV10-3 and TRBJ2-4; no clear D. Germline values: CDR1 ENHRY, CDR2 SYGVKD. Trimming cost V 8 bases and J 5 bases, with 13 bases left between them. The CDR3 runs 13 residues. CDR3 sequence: CAIGRRWENIQYF. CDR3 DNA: TGTGCCATCGGTAGGAGATGGGAAAACATTCAGTACTTC.

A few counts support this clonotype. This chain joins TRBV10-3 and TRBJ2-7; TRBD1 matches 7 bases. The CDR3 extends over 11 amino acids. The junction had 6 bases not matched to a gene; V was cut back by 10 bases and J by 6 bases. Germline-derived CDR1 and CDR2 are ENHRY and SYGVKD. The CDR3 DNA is TGTGCCACCCAAGACAGGGTCGAGCAGTACTTC. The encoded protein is CATQDRVEQYF.

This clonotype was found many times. The CDR3 DNA sequence: TGTGCCAGCAGCTTGTCGAGGAGGACGGAGAATTCACCCCTCCACTTT. As protein: CASSLSRRTENSPLHF. This chain joins TRBV5-6 and TRBJ1-6, with D unresolved. V was shortened by 1 base and J by 7 bases, with 15 bases between the two germline ends. This CDR3 is built from 16 residues. Germline V gives CDR1 SGHDT, CDR2 YYEEEE.

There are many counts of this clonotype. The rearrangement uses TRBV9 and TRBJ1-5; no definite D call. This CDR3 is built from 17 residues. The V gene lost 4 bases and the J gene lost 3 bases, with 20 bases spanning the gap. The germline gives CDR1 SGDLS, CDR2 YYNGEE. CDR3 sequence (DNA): TGTGCCAGCAGCCCGAGGAGGACGGCCCGGGACAATCAGCCCCAGCATTTT. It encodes CASSPRRTARDNQPQHF. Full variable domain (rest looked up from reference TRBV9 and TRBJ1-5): DSGVTQTPKHLITATGQRVTLRCSPRSGDLSVYWYQQSLDQGLQFLIQYYNGEERAKGNILERFSAQQFPDLHSELNLSSLELGDSALYFCASSPRRTARDNQPQHFGDGTRLSIL.

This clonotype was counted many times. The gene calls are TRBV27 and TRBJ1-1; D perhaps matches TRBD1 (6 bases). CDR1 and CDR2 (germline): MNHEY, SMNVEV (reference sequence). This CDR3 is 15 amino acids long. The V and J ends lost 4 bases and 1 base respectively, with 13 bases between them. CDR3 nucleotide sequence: TGTGCCAGCAGTTCTCCGGGGGGCCCGAACACTGAAGCTTTCTTT. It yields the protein CASSSPGGPNTEAFF.

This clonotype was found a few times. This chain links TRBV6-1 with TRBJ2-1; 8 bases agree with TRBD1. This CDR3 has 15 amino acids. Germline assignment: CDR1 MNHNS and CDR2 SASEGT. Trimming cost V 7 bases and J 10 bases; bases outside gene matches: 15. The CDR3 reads CASKMMGQARSEQFF. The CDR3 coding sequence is TGTGCCAGCAAAATGATGGGACAGGCCCGTTCGGAGCAGTTCTTC.

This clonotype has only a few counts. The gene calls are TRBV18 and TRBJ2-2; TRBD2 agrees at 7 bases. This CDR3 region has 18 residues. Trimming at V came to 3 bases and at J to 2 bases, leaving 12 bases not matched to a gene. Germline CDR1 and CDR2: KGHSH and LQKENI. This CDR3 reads CASSPLAKTSSNTGELFF. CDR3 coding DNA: TGTGCCAGCTCACCTCTAGCCAAGACTAGCTCTAACACCGGGGAGCTGTTTTTT.

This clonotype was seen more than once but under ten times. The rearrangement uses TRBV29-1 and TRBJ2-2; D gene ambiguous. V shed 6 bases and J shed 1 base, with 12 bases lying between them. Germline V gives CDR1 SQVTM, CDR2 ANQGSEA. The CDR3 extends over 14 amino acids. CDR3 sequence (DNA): TGCAGCGTGGGGAAACTCCGGAACACCGGGGAGCTGTTTTTT. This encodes CSVGKLRNTGELFF.

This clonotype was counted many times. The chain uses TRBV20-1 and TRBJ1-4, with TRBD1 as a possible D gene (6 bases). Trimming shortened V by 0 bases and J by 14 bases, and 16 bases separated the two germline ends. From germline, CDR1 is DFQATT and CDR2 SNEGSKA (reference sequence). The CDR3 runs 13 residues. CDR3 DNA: TGCAGTGCTAGAGAGGGGGCGGTCCGAAGGCTGTTTTTT. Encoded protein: CSAREGAVRRLFF.

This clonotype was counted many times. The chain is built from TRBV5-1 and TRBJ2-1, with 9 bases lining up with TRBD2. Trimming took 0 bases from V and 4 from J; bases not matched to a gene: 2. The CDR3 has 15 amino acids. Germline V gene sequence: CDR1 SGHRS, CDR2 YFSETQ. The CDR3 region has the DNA TGCGCCAGCAGCTTGGGGACTAGCGAATACAATGAGCAGTTCTTC. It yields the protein CASSLGTSEYNEQFF.

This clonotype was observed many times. CDR3 DNA sequence: TGCAGCGTGGCGAAGGGGTCCTACAATGAGCAGTTCTTC. This encodes CSVAKGSYNEQFF. The rearrangement links TRBV29-1 to TRBJ2-1; D possibly corresponds to TRBD1 (5 bases). From germline, CDR1 is SQVTM and CDR2 ANQGSEA. Trimming stripped 6 bases from V and 1 base from J, with 10 bases between. The CDR3 is 13 residues long.

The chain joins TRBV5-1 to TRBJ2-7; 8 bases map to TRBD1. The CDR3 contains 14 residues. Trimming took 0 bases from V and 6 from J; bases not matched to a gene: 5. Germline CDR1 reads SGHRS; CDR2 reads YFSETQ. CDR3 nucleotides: TGCGCCAGCAGCTTGGGGCAGGGGGCGTTCGAGCAGTACTTC. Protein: CASSLGQGAFEQYF.

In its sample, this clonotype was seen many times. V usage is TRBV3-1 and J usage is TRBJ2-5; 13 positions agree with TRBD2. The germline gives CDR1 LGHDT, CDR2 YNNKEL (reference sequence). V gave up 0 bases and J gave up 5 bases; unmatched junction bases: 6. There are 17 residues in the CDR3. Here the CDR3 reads CASSQDGTSGMYETQYF. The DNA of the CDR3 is TGTGCCAGCAGCCAAGATGGGACTAGCGGGATGTATGAGACCCAGTACTTC.

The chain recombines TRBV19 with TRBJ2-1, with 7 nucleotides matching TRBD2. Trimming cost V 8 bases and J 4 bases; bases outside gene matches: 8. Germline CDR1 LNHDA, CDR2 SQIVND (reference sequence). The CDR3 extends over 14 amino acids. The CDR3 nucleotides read TGTGCCAGTCCGCCGGGACTACATTACAATGAGCAGTTCTTC. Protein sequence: CASPPGLHYNEQFF. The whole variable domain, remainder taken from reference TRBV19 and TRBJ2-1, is DGGITQSPKYLFRKEGQNVTLSCEQNLNHDAMYWYRQDPGQGLRLIYYSQIVNDFQKGDIAEGYSVSREKKESFPLTVTSAQKNPTAFYLCASPPGLHYNEQFFGPGTRLTVL.